This T cell receptor beta chain was recorded in a study of OX40 agonist ivuxolimab in advanced cancers. Per the germline V gene, CDR1 is WNHNN and CDR2 is SYGVQD (reference sequence). The CDR3 totals 11 residues. V was shortened by 4 bases and J by 8 bases, with 6 bases between the two germline ends. Profiling relied on immunoSEQ multiplex PCR, and the TCRdb table lists in-frame clones only, not all of them. The sample lists tens of thousands of clones, about 92% occurring once. The V gene is TRBV10-1, the J gene TRBJ2-1; D unresolved. The source of this sequence is an adult with an advanced solid tumor such as melanoma, head and neck, liver or kidney cancer. The sequenced sample was CD4+ or CD8+ T cells sorted from blood, obtained in a trial of the OX40 agonist ivuxolimab. Written as DNA, the CDR3 is TGCGCCAGCAGTGGGAACTATGAGCAGTTCTTC. Its protein is CASSGNYEQFF.